These T cell receptor beta chains were read from a single sample in a study of T cell repertoires in cytomegalovirus infection. TCRdb re-called the reads through MiXCR, storing one row per CDR3 protein. The repertoire holds some 680,000 distinct CDR3 sequences, with 35% to 45% as singletons. Sequenced: PBMCs. The receptors derive from a human donor in good health (CMV status not recorded). Some clones in this sample may be carry-over from other donors' samples. Each CDR3 is given with its conserved first and last residue. The D gene is left open where the match is weak. Not all rows give a size; the values are once, few, many and, for expanded clones, a class.

clone size	V gene	D gene	J gene	CDR3 protein	CDR3 DNA
-	TRBV5-1	-	TRBJ1-1	CASAGGILNTEAFF	TGCGCCAGCGCCGGAGGGATCTTGAACACTGAAGCTTTCTTT
few	TRBV14	-	TRBJ2-2	CASRDIQNTGELFF	TGTGCCAGCAGGGACATTCAGAACACCGGGGAGCTGTTTTTT
-	TRBV20-1	-	TRBJ1-6	CSASGGLLHF	TGCAGTGCTAGCGGGGGGCTCCTCCACTTT
-	TRBV25-1	-	TRBJ2-7	CASSAEAGFYEQYF	TGTGCCAGCAGTGCGGAGGCAGGATTTTACGAGCAGTACTTC
many	TRBV7-8	-	TRBJ2-7	CASSSRGGSYEQYF	TGTGCCAGCAGCTCTAGGGGGGGCTCCTACGAGCAGTACTTC
-	TRBV6-5	-	TRBJ1-1	CASRPHPGLFMNTEAFF	TGTGCCAGCAGACCGCACCCGGGACTGTTCATGAACACTGAAGCTTTCTTT
few	TRBV28	-	TRBJ1-1	CASTPVGYGTEAFF	TGTGCCAGCACCCCGGTGGGGTATGGGACTGAAGCTTTCTTT
-	TRBV4-2	-	TRBJ2-3	CASSQESAVSTDTQYF	TGTGCCAGCAGCCAAGAGTCAGCGGTGAGCACAGATACGCAGTATTTT
few	TRBV12-3/TRBV12-4	-	TRBJ1-5	CASSPGGRENQPQHF	TGTGCCAGCAGTCCGGGGGGACGGGAGAATCAGCCCCAGCATTTT
few	TRBV6-8	-	TRBJ2-1	CASSYSSSSSYNEQFF	TGTGCCAGCAGTTACTCGTCGTCGAGCTCCTACAATGAGCAGTTCTTC
-	TRBV5-6	-	TRBJ1-2	CASSLAAGLSRNYGYTF	TGTGCCAGCAGCCTAGCTGCAGGGCTTTCAAGAAACTATGGCTACACCTTC
-	TRBV29-1	TRBD1	TRBJ1-1	CSVDGTGRGGNTEAFF	TGCAGCGTTGATGGGACAGGGAGGGGGGGGAACACTGAAGCTTTCTTT
few	TRBV12-3/TRBV12-4	TRBD1	TRBJ2-2	CASSWGRGLGELFF	TGTGCCAGCAGTTGGGGCAGGGGGCTCGGGGAGCTGTTTTTT
-	TRBV28	-	TRBJ1-2	CASSLLQAGYTF	TGTGCCAGCAGTTTACTTCAGGCCGGCTACACCTTC
-	TRBV7-4	-	TRBJ2-1	CASTLVSGIHNEQFF	TGTGCCAGCACCCTCGTATCGGGCATTCACAATGAGCAGTTCTTC
-	TRBV5-1	TRBD1	TRBJ1-4	CASSLTDRGLEKLFF	TGCGCCAGCAGCTTGACGGACAGGGGATTAGAAAAACTGTTTTTT
-	TRBV12-3/TRBV12-4	TRBD1	TRBJ1-2	CASSFPRQGEVFGYTF	TGTGCCAGCAGTTTTCCGCGACAGGGGGAGGTTTTTGGCTACACCTTC
many	TRBV20-1	TRBD2	TRBJ2-3	CSAVSGRAGDTQYF	TGCAGTGCTGTAAGCGGGAGGGCAGGAGATACGCAGTATTTT
-	TRBV7-6	TRBD1	TRBJ1-6	CASSLGDRSPPLHF	TGTGCCAGCAGCTTAGGGGACAGATCCCCACCCCTCCACTTT
-	TRBV6-6	-	TRBJ2-3	CAISASFYTDTQYF	TGTGCCATCAGTGCCTCTTTCTACACAGATACGCAGTATTTT
-	TRBV20-1	TRBD2	TRBJ2-7	CSARLGTSGTSSYEQYF	TGCAGTGCTAGGTTGGGGACTAGCGGGACCAGCTCCTACGAGCAGTACTTC
-	TRBV7-2	-	TRBJ2-5	CASSLRWSQYTQYF	TGTGCCAGCAGCTTACGGTGGTCCCAATATACCCAGTACTTC
-	TRBV4-1	TRBD2	TRBJ2-1	CASSHPGLARYNEQFF	TGCGCCAGCAGCCACCCTGGACTAGCCCGATACAATGAGCAGTTCTTC
-	TRBV19	-	TRBJ2-1	CATMDSEDNEQFF	TGTGCCACTATGGACTCTGAGGACAATGAGCAGTTCTTC
-	TRBV28	-	TRBJ2-5	CASSFFTGGRKTQYF	TGTGCCAGCAGTTTCTTCACGGGGGGCCGGAAGACCCAGTACTTC
many	TRBV7-2	TRBD2	TRBJ2-7	CASSLRSRLAGGASYEQYF	TGTGCCAGCAGCTTAAGATCTCGACTAGCGGGGGGAGCTTCCTACGAGCAGTACTTC
-	TRBV4-2	-	TRBJ2-3	CASSLEERGDTQYF	TGTGCCAGCAGCCTAGAGGAAAGGGGGGATACGCAGTATTTT
-	TRBV28	TRBD1	TRBJ1-4	CASRTMDRGRLHEKLFF	TGTGCCAGCAGGACCATGGACAGGGGAAGACTCCATGAAAAACTGTTTTTT
few	TRBV7-9	-	TRBJ1-2	CASSLPGLEYGYTF	TGTGCCAGCAGCTTACCGGGACTGGAGTATGGCTACACCTTC
few	TRBV7-2	TRBD1	TRBJ1-4	CASSLVKGTGVLRLTTNEKLFF	TGTGCCAGCAGCTTAGTTAAGGGGACAGGGGTCCTTAGGTTGACAACTAATGAAAAACTGTTTTTT
-	TRBV27	-	TRBJ1-1	CASQQTVSTEAFF	TGTGCCAGCCAACAAACAGTAAGCACTGAAGCTTTCTTT
-	TRBV10-3	TRBD1	TRBJ2-7	CATVPGRQGAYEQYF	TGTGCCACCGTACCGGGCAGACAGGGGGCCTACGAGCAGTACTTC
-	TRBV6-6	TRBD1	TRBJ2-7	CASTYMGQGDRTYEQYF	TGTGCCAGCACTTATATGGGACAGGGGGATAGGACCTACGAGCAGTACTTC
many	TRBV7-2	-	TRBJ1-1	CASSLGRRGRDTEAFF	TGTGCCAGCAGCTTAGGACGGCGCGGGCGGGACACTGAAGCTTTCTTT
few	TRBV12-3/TRBV12-4	TRBD2	TRBJ2-1	CASSGGSSGGTYNEQFF	TGTGCCAGCAGTGGGGGAAGTAGCGGGGGAACCTACAATGAGCAGTTCTTC
-	TRBV2	-	TRBJ1-1	CASRFPSFGDTEAFF	TGTGCCAGCCGTTTCCCGTCGTTCGGGGACACTGAAGCTTTCTTT
-	TRBV19	-	TRBJ1-2	CASIEGNYGYTF	TGTGCCAGTATTGAGGGGAACTATGGCTACACCTTC
-	TRBV20-1	-	TRBJ2-4	CSARDSAKNIQYF	TGCAGTGCTCGGGACTCAGCCAAAAACATTCAGTACTTC
few	TRBV12-3/TRBV12-4	-	TRBJ2-1	CASSPHQKSSYNEQFF	TGTGCCAGCAGCCCCCATCAGAAATCCTCCTACAATGAGCAGTTCTTC
-	TRBV19	-	TRBJ1-1	CASIGRTEAFF	TGTGCCAGTATAGGAAGGACTGAAGCTTTCTTT
many	TRBV7-2	-	TRBJ1-1	CASSRFWTNTEAFF	TGTGCCAGCAGCAGATTTTGGACCAACACTGAAGCTTTCTTT
-	TRBV6-6	TRBD1	TRBJ1-2	CASTAPRTGNYGYTF	TGTGCCAGCACCGCCCCGAGGACAGGAAACTATGGCTACACCTTC
-	TRBV4-1	TRBD1	TRBJ1-2	CASSQGPQGMSFYGYTF	TGCGCCAGCAGCCAGGGGCCACAGGGGATGTCTTTCTATGGCTACACCTTC
-	TRBV15	-	TRBJ1-2	CATSRDPKGGSAGYTF	TGTGCCACCAGCAGAGATCCTAAGGGAGGATCAGCTGGCTACACCTTC
few	TRBV5-6	TRBD1	TRBJ2-3	CASSSRDRDPLGTQYF	TGTGCCAGCAGCTCTAGGGACAGGGATCCCCTGGGTACGCAGTATTTT
few	TRBV2	-	TRBJ1-6	CASRGWDSPLHF	TGTGCCAGCAGAGGGTGGGATTCACCCCTCCACTTT
few	TRBV28	-	TRBJ1-1	CASAPTSMNTEAFF	TGTGCCAGCGCGCCGACAAGTATGAACACTGAAGCTTTCTTT
-	TRBV28	-	TRBJ1-2	CASRNTAFRPLSNYGYTF	TGTGCCAGCAGAAACACAGCTTTTCGACCCCTATCTAACTATGGCTACACCTTC
-	TRBV6-2/TRBV6-3	-	TRBJ2-7	CASSYSKGPYEQYF	TGTGCCAGCAGTTACTCGAAGGGCCCCTACGAGCAGTACTTC
few	TRBV5-6	TRBD1	TRBJ1-6	CASSIGTGGISPLHF	TGTGCCAGCAGCATAGGGACAGGGGGCATTTCACCCCTCCACTTT